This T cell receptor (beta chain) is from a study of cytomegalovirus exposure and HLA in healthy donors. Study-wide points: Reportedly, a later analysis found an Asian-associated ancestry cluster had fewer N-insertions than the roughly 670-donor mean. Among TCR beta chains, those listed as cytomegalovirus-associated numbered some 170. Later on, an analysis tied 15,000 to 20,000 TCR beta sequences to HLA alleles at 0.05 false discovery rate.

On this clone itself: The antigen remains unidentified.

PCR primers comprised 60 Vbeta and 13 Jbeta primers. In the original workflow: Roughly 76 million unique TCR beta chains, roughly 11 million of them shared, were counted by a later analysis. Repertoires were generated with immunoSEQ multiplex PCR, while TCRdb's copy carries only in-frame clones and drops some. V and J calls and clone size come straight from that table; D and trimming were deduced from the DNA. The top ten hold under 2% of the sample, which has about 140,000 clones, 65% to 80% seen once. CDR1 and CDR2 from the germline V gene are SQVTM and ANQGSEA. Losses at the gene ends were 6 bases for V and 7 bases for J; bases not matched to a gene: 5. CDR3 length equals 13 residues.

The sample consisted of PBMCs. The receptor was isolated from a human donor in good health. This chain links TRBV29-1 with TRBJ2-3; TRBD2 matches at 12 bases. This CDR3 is CSVGLAGSYTQYF. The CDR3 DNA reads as TGCAGCGTCGGACTAGCGGGATCCTATACGCAGTATTTT.